This paragraph reports one T cell receptor beta chain. Its target is not known. The sample is drawn from a study of cytomegalovirus exposure and HLA in healthy donors. The PCR had 60 Vbeta and 13 Jbeta primers. The assay was immunoSEQ multiplex PCR, and TCRdb's table has in-frame clones only and misses some. The data contain tens of thousands of clones, 35% to 55% of them singletons. Findings and limits, study-wide: Per a later analysis, 15,000 to 20,000 TCR beta sequences showed association with HLA alleles at 0.05 false discovery rate.

The V gene's germline CDR1 is SGHAT and CDR2 FQNNGV. The CDR3 is 15 amino acids. V lost 4 bases and J lost 7; bases outside the gene matches: 11. The source is a woman aged 45-59 years in good health and CMV-seronegative. The sequenced sample was PBMCs. V and J are TRBV11-2 and TRBJ1-1; 8 positions agree with TRBD1. CDR3 residues: CASSSLGQAGSEAFF. In nucleotides, the CDR3 is TGTGCCAGCAGCTCCTTGGGACAGGCGGGCAGTGAAGCTTTCTTT.